The 8 T cell receptor beta chains below all came from one sample that was sequenced in a study of blood T cell repertoires in COVID-19. Profiled with immunoSEQ multiplex PCR; TCRdb holds only in-frame clones, not every one. Of about 90,000 clones in the sample, 75% to 90% were seen once. Sequenced sample: peripheral blood. The origin of the receptors is a man older than 75 with active or convalescent COVID-19.

The chain recombines TRBV27 with TRBJ2-2; 7 bases match TRBD2. V shed 5 bases and J 6 bases; nucleotides not matched to a gene: 3. This CDR3 spans 13 amino acids. Germline V gene sequence: CDR1 MNHEY, CDR2 SMNVEV (reference sequence). CDR3 amino acids: CASSHGLAGELFF. The CDR3 bases are TGTGCCAGCAGTCATGGACTAGCCGGGGAGCTGTTTTTT.

This clone was seen a handful of times. The CDR3: CASSGSGKIGGELFF. As DNA, the CDR3 is TGTGCCAGCAGTGGAAGCGGGAAAATCGGCGGGGAGCTGTTTTTT. The chain has TRBV28 and TRBJ2-2, with 7 bases that match TRBD2. The CDR3 extends over 15 amino acids. Per the germline V gene, CDR1 is MDHEN and CDR2 is SYDVKM. J was trimmed by 7 bases and V by 5 bases; bases with no gene match: 10. Together with reference TRBV28 and TRBJ2-2, the CDR3 gives the full variable domain: DVKVTQSSRYLVKRTGEKVFLECVQDMDHENMFWYRQDPGLGLRLIYFSYDVKMKEKGDIPEGYSVSREKKERFSLILESASTNQTSMYLCASSGSGKIGGELFFGEGSRLTVL.

This sequence joins TRBV2 and TRBJ2-3; 11 bases map to TRBD2. Trimming at V came to 2 bases and at J to 5 bases, leaving 3 bases not matched to a gene. This CDR3 contains 15 residues. Germline values: CDR1 SNHLY, CDR2 FYNNEI. The chain's CDR3 is CASSEFGLAGDTQYF. Here the CDR3 DNA reads TGTGCCAGCAGTGAATTTGGACTAGCGGGAGATACGCAGTATTTT.

This chain joins TRBV4-2 and TRBJ1-6; D gene uncertain. V lost 4 bases to trimming and J lost 5 bases, with 9 bases between them. Germline CDR1 LGHNA, CDR2 YNFKEQ. The CDR3 sequence is 14 residues long. CDR3: CASSRGRDNSPLHF. The CDR3 DNA is TGTGCCAGCAGCCGAGGGAGAGATAATTCACCCCTCCACTTT.

The sample holds one count of this clone. The V gene is TRBV12-3 or TRBV12-4, the J gene TRBJ1-6, with D possibly TRBD1 on 5 matching bases. V shed 4 bases and J shed 7 bases, with 8 bases lying between them. This CDR3 has 13 residues. This CDR3 reads CASSWTPNSPLHF. As DNA, the CDR3 is TGTGCCAGCAGTTGGACACCGAATTCACCCCTCCACTTT.

The gene calls are TRBV15 and TRBJ2-1; tentatively, D is TRBD2 (6 bases). The CDR3 totals 16 residues. Trimming took off 0 bases at V and 0 bases at J, with 9 bases between the two ends. The germline CDR1 and CDR2 sequences are LNHNV and YYDKDF (reference sequence). CDR3 amino acids: CATSREGGSSYNEQFF. The DNA for the CDR3 is TGTGCCACCAGCAGAGAGGGGGGATCCTCCTACAATGAGCAGTTCTTC.

In its sample, this clone was seen a few times. V and J are TRBV19 and TRBJ2-1, with 10 bases aligning to TRBD2. The CDR3 is made up of 15 amino acids. The germline gives CDR1 LNHDA, CDR2 SQIVND (reference sequence). Germline trimming cut 4 bases from V and 9 bases from J; bases unmatched to any gene: 9. The CDR3 bases are TGTGCCAGTAGTAGGGCTAGCGGGAGTTACGGTGAGCAGTTCTTC. This codes for CASSRASGSYGEQFF.

The rearrangement joins TRBV24-1 to TRBJ1-2; 8 positions agree with TRBD1. The CDR3 consists of 15 residues. The germline V gene encodes CDR1 KGHDR and CDR2 SFDVKD. Trimming removed 3 bases from V and 6 bases from J; junction bases left unmatched: 8. CDR3 region: CATSDPNRGRDGYTF. For the CDR3, the DNA is TGTGCCACCAGTGATCCAAACAGGGGGAGGGATGGCTACACCTTC.